The entry that follows covers one TCR beta chain sequence. Its specificity is unknown. Germline trimming cut 8 bases from V and 2 bases from J; bases unmatched to any gene: 5. CDR3 length: 14 amino acids. The germline gives CDR1 MNHEY, CDR2 SMNVEV (reference sequence). Use of 60 Vbeta and 13 Jbeta primers characterized the PCR. Only in-frame clones appear in the TCRdb table, and some are missing; sequencing was by immunoSEQ multiplex PCR. The sample carries approximately 190,000 clones, approximately 80% recorded once. These data are taken from a study of cytomegalovirus exposure and HLA in healthy donors. Findings and caveats of the study: Researchers reported that three CMV-associated chains were confirmed in vitro as CMV antigen-specific.

The receptor was derived from a woman aged 50 to 65 in good health and CMV-seropositive. The sequencing input was PBMCs. J is TRBJ2-2 and V is TRBV27; 7 bases map to TRBD2. DNA for the CDR3: TGTGCCAGCGGGGACTATGGCAACACCGGGGAGCTGTTTTTT. Translating it yields CASGDYGNTGELFF.